This TCR beta chain was recovered during a study of blood T cell repertoires in COVID-19 (dated by TCRdb to about 2020). In terms of the full investigation: Samples from collaborators originated in the United States, Italy and Spain and spanned both the acute and convalescent phases of COVID-19. Deeply sampled blood TCRbeta repertoires from subjects exposed to, actively infected with, or recovered from COVID-19 were included in the dataset. Where available, HLA class I and class II types were taken from metadata supplied by the sample provider and were not determined by assay-based typing. The prospective study material was composed of cDNA or gDNA derived from T cells, B-cell-depleted T cells, or PBMCs. The repertoires were released in a freely available public database intended as a resource for research on the immune response to SARS-CoV-2. Sample metadata almost always included a de-identified subject ID, COVID-19 status, age in years and sex. The samples were drawn from two sources: the first 160 participants of the ongoing ImmuneRACE study, and 1,000 to 1,500 subjects contributed by 6 global collaborators. Broad study findings and their caveats: The quantity of clinical and demographic metadata differed by source and by participant and was supplied without curation.

With respect to this clone: Its antigen remains unidentified. There are no base qualities to consult, and no much larger clone falls within one base.

Counted from cysteine to phenylalanine, this CDR3 has 16 amino acids. Only CDR3 DNA remains: 48 bases, in frame from the first base. V has 6 bases trimmed and J has 3 bases trimmed; junction bases matching no gene number 11. CDR1 and CDR2, per the germline V gene, are MDHEN and SYDVKM. Enrolling through a virtual design, the prospective study's participants ranged in age from roughly 18 to 95 years and lived across roughly 24 United States geographic areas. To assign participants to cohorts, the prospective study relied on clinical history that participants themselves reported in a screening survey and a study questionnaire. Each participant in the prospective study had whole blood, serum and a nasopharyngeal or oropharyngeal swab collected by mobile phlebotomists. Prospective study participants could optionally give additional blood draws and questionnaires over an approximately 2-month period. Blood samples from the prospective study were shipped frozen or at room temperature prior to DNA extraction.

TCRbeta CDR3 regions were amplified from genomic DNA using the immunoSEQ Assay, a bias-controlled multiplex PCR. From the authors' description of their analysis: The number of nucleated cells in each sample was estimated from the amplification of reference gene primers within the assay. To quantify the absolute abundance of each unique TCRbeta CDR3 rearrangement, sequence reads were collapsed and filtered. For each sample, productive Simpson clonality was calculated as the square root of Simpson's diversity index over productive rearrangements. TCRdb obtained this table from immuneACCESS and retained in-frame rearrangements with V and J assigned. These tables miss some clones; where compared with another copy, unresolved V genes account for less than half of the shortfall, and the remainder is unexplained. D and trimming come from the DNA, and the V and J calls and clone size come from that table. This sample lists about 210,000 clones; 65% to 90% were detected once. 3.5% to 4% of the sample rests with the top ten.

Sequencing was carried out using PBMCs or T cells enriched from blood (not recorded which). The sequence derives from a woman in her thirties or forties with acute COVID-19. This chain is built from TRBV28 and TRBJ2-3; 8 bases in the middle match TRBD2. The CDR3 sequence is CASRPPPGTSTDTQYF. Here is the DNA: TGTGCCAGCAGGCCCCCCCCGGGGACTAGTACAGATACGCAGTATTTT. Where the CDR3 stops, the reference TRBV28 and TRBJ2-3 genes take over; the full variable domain is DVKVTQSSRYLVKRTGEKVFLECVQDMDHENMFWYRQDPGLGLRLIYFSYDVKMKEKGDIPEGYSVSREKKERFSLILESASTNQTSMYLCASRPPPGTSTDTQYFGPGTRLTVL.